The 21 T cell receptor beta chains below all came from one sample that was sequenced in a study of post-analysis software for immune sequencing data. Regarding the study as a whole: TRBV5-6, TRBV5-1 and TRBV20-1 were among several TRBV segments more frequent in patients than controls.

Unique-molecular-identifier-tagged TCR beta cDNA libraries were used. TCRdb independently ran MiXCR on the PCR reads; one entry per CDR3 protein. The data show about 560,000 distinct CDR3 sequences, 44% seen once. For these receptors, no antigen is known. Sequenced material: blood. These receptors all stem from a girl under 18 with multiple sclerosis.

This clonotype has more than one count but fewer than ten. CDR3 protein: CASSVEGNYGYTF. The CDR3 coding sequence is TGTGCCAGCAGCGTGGAGGGGAACTATGGCTACACCTTC. The chain joins TRBV7-9 to TRBJ1-2, with D perhaps matching TRBD1 (5 bases). This CDR3 is built from 13 residues. Between the trimmed V and J ends, which lost 5 bases and 2 bases, there was a span of 9 bases. Germline-derived CDR1 and CDR2 are SEHNR and FQNEAQ (reference sequence).

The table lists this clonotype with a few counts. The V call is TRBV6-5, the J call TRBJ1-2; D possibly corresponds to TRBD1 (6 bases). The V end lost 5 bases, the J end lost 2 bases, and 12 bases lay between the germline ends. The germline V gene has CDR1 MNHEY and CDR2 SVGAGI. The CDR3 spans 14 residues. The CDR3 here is CASSREQGNYGYTF. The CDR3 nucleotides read TGTGCCAGCAGTAGAGAACAGGGAAACTATGGCTACACCTTC.

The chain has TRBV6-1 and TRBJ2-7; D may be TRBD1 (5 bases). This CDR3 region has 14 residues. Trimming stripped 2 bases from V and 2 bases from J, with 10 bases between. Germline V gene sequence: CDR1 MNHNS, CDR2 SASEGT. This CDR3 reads CASSENRPPYEQYF. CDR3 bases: TGTGCCAGCAGTGAAAACAGGCCCCCCTACGAGCAGTACTTC.

CDR3 region: CASSLGPGVSPTLTYEQYF. CDR3 nucleotide sequence: TGTGCCAGCAGTTTAGGTCCGGGGGTGAGTCCCACACTAACCTACGAGCAGTACTTC. The chain uses TRBV12-3 or TRBV12-4 and TRBJ2-7; the D gene is possibly TRBD2 (6 bases). The CDR3 runs 19 residues. V dropped 1 base and J dropped 2 bases, with 24 bases sitting between them.

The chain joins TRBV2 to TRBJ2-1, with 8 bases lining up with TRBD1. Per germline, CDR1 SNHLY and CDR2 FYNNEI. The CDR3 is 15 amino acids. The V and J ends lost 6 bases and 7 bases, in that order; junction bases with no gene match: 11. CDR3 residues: CASRDDRGASNEQFF. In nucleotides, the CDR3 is TGTGCCAGCAGGGACGACAGGGGCGCTTCAAATGAGCAGTTCTTC.

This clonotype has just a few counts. CDR3 bases: TGTGCCAGCAGGTCAACAGGGGCTGGGGCCAACGTCCTGACTTTC. As protein: CASRSTGAGANVLTF. The gene calls are TRBV27 and TRBJ2-6; 7 bases fit TRBD1. Unmatched junction bases numbered 4, after V lost 6 bases and J lost 2 bases. Germline assignment: CDR1 MNHEY and CDR2 SMNVEV (reference sequence). The CDR3 loop spans 15 amino acids.

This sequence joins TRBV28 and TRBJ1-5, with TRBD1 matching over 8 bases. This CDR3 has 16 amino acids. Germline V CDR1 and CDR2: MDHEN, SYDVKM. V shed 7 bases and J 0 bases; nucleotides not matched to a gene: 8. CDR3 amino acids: CASNRQGQYSNQPQHF. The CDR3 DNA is TGTGCCAGCAACCGACAGGGGCAATATAGCAATCAGCCCCAGCATTTT. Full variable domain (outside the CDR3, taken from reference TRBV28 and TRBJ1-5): DVKVTQSSRYLVKRTGEKVFLECVQDMDHENMFWYRQDPGLGLRLIYFSYDVKMKEKGDIPEGYSVSREKKERFSLILESASTNQTSMYLCASNRQGQYSNQPQHFGDGTRLSIL.

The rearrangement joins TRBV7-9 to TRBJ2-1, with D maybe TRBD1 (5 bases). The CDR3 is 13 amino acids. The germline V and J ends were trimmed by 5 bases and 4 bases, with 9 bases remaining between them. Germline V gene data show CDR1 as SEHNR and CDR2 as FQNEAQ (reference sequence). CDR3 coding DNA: TGTGCCAGCAGCCACGGACATTACAATGAGCAGTTCTTC. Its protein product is CASSHGHYNEQFF.

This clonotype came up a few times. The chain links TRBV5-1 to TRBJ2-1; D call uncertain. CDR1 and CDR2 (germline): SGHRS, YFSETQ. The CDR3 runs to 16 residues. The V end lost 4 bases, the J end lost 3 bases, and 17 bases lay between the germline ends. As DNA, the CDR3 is TGCGCCAGCAGCCCGCGAGAAGGCACCTACTACAATGAGCAGTTCTTC. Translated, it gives CASSPREGTYYNEQFF.

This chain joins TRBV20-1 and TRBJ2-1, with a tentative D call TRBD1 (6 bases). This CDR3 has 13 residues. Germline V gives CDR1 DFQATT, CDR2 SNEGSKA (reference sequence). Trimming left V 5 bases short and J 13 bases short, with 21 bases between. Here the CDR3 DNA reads TGCAGTGCTGACAGGCGGCCGGTGGTGACCCAGTTCTTC. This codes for CSADRRPVVTQFF.

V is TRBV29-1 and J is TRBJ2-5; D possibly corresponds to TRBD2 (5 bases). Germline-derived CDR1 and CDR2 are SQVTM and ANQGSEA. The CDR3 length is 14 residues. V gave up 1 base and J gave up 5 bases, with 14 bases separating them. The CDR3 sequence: CSVEGFTREETQYF. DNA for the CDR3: TGCAGCGTTGAAGGGTTTACTAGGGAGGAGACCCAGTACTTC.

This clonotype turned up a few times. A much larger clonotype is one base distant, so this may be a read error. The CDR3 spells CATSTSTDTQYF. CDR3 coding DNA: TGTGCCACCAGTACTAGCACAGATACGCAGTATTTT. V and J are TRBV24-1 and TRBJ2-3; D ambiguous. The CDR3 length is 12 residues. The V end lost 6 bases, the J end lost 0 bases, and 3 bases lay between the germline ends. The germline V gene has CDR1 KGHDR and CDR2 SFDVKD.

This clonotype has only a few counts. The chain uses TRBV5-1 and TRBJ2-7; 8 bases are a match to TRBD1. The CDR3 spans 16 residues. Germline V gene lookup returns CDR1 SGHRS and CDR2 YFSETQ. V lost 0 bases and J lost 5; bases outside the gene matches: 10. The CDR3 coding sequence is TGCGCCAGCAGCTTGGGGGGACAGGCGTTCCTACACGAGCAGTACTTC. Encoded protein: CASSLGGQAFLHEQYF.

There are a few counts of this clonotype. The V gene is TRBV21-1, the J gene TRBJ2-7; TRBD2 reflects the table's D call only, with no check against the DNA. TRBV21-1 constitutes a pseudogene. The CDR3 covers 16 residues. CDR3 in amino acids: CASSRPPGLALYEQYF. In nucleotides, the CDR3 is TGTGCCAGCAGCCGACCCCCGGGACTAGCCCTCTACGAGCAGTACTTC.

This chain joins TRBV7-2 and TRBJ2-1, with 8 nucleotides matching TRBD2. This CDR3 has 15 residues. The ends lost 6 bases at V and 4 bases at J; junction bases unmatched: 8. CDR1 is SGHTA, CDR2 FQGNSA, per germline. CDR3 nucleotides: TGTGCCAGCAGTTCCACGGGGGGGGTTTACAATGAGCAGTTCTTC. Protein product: CASSSTGGVYNEQFF. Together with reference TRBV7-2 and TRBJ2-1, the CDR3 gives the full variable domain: GAGVSQSPSNKVTEKGKDVELRCDPISGHTALYWYRQSLGQGLEFLIYFQGNSAPDKSGLPSDRFSAERTGGSVSTLTIQRTQQEDSAVYLCASSSTGGVYNEQFFGPGTRLTVL.

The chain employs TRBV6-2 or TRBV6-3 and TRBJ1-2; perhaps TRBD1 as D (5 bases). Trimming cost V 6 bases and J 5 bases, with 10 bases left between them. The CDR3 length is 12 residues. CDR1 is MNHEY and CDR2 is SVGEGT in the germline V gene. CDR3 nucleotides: TGTGCCAGCAGGCAGGGCTGGTATGGCTACACCTTC. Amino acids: CASRQGWYGYTF.

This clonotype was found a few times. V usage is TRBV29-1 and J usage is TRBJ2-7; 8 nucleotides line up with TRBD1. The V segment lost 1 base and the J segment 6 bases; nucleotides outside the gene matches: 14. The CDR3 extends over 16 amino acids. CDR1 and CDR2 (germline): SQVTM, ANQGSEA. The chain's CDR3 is CSVEGGRTGLSVEQYF. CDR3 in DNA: TGCAGCGTTGAAGGGGGAAGGACAGGGTTATCCGTCGAGCAGTACTTC.

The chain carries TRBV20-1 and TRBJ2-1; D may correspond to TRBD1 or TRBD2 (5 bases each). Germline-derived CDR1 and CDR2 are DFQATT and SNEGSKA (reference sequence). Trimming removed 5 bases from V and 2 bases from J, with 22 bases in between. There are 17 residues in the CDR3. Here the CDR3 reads CSALSGTFGSTYNEQFF. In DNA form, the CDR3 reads TGCAGTGCTCTCTCGGGGACCTTCGGATCGACCTACAATGAGCAGTTCTTC.

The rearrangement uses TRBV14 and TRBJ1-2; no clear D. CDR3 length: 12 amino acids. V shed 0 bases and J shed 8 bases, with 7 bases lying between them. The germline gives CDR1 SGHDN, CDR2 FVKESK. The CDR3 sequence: CASSQEWRGYTF. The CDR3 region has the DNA TGTGCCAGCAGCCAAGAATGGAGGGGCTACACCTTC.

The CDR3 nucleotides read TGTGCCAGCAGTTACGTAAACACTGAAGCTTTCTTT. This codes for CASSYVNTEAFF. The chain employs TRBV12-3 or TRBV12-4 and TRBJ1-1; D unresolved. The germline V and J ends were trimmed by 4 bases and 2 bases, with 5 bases remaining between them. The CDR3 runs to 12 residues.

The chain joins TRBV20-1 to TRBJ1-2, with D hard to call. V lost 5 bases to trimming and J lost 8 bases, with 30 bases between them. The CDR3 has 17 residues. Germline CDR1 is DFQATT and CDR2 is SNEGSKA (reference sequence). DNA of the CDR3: TGCAGTGCTCCTAGGGAACCTACAAGCCCGAGTTGGTTCGGCTACACCTTC. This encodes CSAPREPTSPSWFGYTF.